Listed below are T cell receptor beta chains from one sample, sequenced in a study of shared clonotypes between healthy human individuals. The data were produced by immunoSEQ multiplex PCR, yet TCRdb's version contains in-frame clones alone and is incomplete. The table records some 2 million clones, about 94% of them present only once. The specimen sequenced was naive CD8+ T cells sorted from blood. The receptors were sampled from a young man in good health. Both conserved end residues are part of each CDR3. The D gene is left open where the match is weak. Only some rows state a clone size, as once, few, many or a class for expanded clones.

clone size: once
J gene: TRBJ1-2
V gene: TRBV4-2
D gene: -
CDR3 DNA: TGTGCCAGCAGCCAAGAACAGGACAGCGTTTATGGCTACACCTTC
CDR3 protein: CASSQEQDSVYGYTF

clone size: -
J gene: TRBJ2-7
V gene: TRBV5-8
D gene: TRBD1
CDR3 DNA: TGTGCCAGCAGCACCGGGACAGAGGGATACGAGCAGTACTTC
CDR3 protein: CASSTGTEGYEQYF

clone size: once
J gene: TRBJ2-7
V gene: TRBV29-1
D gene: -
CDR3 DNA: TGCAGCGCCACGATCGGTCCCGGCTACGAGCAGTACTTC
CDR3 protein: CSATIGPGYEQYF

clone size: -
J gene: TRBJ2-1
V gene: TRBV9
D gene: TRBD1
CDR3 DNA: TGTGCCAGCAGCGACCCGACAGGGGGCGATTCAAATGAGCAGTTCTTC
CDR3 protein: CASSDPTGGDSNEQFF

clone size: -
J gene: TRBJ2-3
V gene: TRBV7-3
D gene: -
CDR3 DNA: TGTGCCAGCAGCTTAAATCGGGCAGATACGCAGTATTTT
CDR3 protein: CASSLNRADTQYF

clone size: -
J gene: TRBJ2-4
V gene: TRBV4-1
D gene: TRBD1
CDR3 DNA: TGCGCCAGCAGCCAGACAGGGGACAACATTCAGTACTTC
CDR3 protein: CASSQTGDNIQYF

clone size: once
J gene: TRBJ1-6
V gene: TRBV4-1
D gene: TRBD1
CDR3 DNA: TGCGCCAGCAGCCTTGGACAGGGTCTTGCGGATTCACCCCTCCACTTT
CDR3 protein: CASSLGQGLADSPLHF

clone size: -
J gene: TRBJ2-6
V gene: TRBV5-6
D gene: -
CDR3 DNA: TGTGCCAGCAGCTTAGGGTTTACTGGGGCCAACGTCCTGACTTTC
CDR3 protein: CASSLGFTGANVLTF

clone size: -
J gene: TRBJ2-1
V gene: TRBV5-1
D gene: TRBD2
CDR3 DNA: TGCGCCAGCAGCTCCCCCAAGACTAGCGGGGATGAGCAGTTCTTC
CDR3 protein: CASSSPKTSGDEQFF

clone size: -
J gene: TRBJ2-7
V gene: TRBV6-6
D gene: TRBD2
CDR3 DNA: TGTGCCAGCAGTGTAGCGGGAGACCCCTACGAGCAGTACTTC
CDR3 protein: CASSVAGDPYEQYF

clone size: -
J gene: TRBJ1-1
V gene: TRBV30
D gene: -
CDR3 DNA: TGTGCCTGGAGTAGGGCGGTCGAGGGTTACCCTGAAGCTTTCTTT
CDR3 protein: CAWSRAVEGYPEAFF

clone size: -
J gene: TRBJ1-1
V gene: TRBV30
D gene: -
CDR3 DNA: TGTGCCTGGAGGGGGCCCGGGGGCACTGAAGCTTTCTTT
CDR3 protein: CAWRGPGGTEAFF

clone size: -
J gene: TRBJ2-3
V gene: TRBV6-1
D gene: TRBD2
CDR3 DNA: TGTGCCAGCAGCGGACTAGCGGGAGAAACAGATACGCAGTATTTT
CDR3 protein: CASSGLAGETDTQYF

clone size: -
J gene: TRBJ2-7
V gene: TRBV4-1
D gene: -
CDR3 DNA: TGCGCCAGCAGCTGGGGACCGGAAACCTACGAGCAGTACTTC
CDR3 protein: CASSWGPETYEQYF

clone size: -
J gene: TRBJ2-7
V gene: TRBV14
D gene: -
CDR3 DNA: TGTGCCAGCAGCCAAGTCCCGGGCTACGAGCAGTACTTC
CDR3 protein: CASSQVPGYEQYF

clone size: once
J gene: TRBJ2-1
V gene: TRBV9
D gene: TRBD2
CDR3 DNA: TGTGCCAGCAGCGTAGCGGGGGGTTGGAATGAGCAGTTCTTC
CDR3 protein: CASSVAGGWNEQFF